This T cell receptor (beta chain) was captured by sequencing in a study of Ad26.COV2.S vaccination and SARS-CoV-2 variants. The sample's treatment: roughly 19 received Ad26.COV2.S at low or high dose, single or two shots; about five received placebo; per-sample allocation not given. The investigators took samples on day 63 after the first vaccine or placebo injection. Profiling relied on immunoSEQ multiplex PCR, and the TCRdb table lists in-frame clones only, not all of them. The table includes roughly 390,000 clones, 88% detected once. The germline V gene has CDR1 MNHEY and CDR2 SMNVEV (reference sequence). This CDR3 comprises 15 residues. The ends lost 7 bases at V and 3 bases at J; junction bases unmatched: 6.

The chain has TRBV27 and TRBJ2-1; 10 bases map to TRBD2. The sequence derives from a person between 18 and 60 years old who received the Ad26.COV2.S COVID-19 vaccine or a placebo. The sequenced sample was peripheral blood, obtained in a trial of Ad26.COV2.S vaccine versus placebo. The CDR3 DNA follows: TGTGCCAGCACCCCCCCTAGCGGGGGCTACAATGAGCAGTTCTTC. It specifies CASTPPSGGYNEQFF.